This T cell receptor beta chain was found in a study of T-cell memory formation after mild COVID-19. Findings of the study overall: CD4+ bias marked clones expanding day 15 to 37, unlike balanced contracting clones. Cross-reactive memory seemingly joined, as some responding clones were found in pre-infection memory.

In germline, CDR1 is SEHNR, CDR2 FQNEAQ (reference sequence). Trimming pared 5 bases from V and 2 bases from J, leaving 14 bases between. The CDR3 has 15 residues. Notes on this clonotype: Its cognate antigen is unknown.

TCRdb re-analysed the 5' RACE reads in MiXCR, keeping a single row per CDR3 protein. The sample shows roughly 51,000 distinct CDR3 sequences, approximately 7.6% of them seen only once. The chain joins TRBV7-9 to TRBJ2-3; D is possibly TRBD1 or TRBD2 (5 bases each). The sample taken for sequencing was PBMCs or a T cell subset sorted from them (not recorded which). The receptor was isolated from a man aged 18 to 30 who had mild COVID-19 (a few samples of this study predate the infection). Cell type and time point are not known. For the CDR3, the DNA is TGTGCCAGCAGCCCCCGGGGCAGTTACACAGATACGCAGTATTTT. Translation gives CASSPRGSYTDTQYF.